The entry that follows covers one TCR beta chain sequence. The antigen is undetermined. The sample comes from a study of cytomegalovirus exposure and HLA in healthy donors. Study details: Caucasian-associated ancestry cluster membership applied to approximately 84% of 300 to 450 genotyped donors. The study's findings and limits: In vitro experiments confirmed that three CMV-associated chains were specific for CMV antigens. In a later analysis, V- and J-gene trimming of beta chains associated with a DCLRE1C missense variant, replicated independently.

Germline loops: CDR1 LNHDA, CDR2 SQIVND (reference sequence). This CDR3 comprises 16 residues. V lost 3 bases to trimming and J lost 2 bases, with 16 bases between them. Primers for the PCR totalled 60 Vbeta and 13 Jbeta. Assay: immunoSEQ multiplex PCR; the TCRdb copy retains only in-frame clones and omits some. The sample carries about 63,000 clones, around 73% recorded once. The sequence was obtained from a man aged 50-60 years in good health and CMV-seronegative. What was sequenced was PBMCs. The chain recombines TRBV19 with TRBJ2-5; D might be TRBD2 (6 bases). CDR3 region: CASSMRGGPLQETQYF. Here the CDR3 DNA reads TGTGCCAGTAGTATGAGGGGAGGACCCCTTCAAGAGACCCAGTACTTC. Supplemented by reference TRBV19 and TRBJ2-5, the full variable domain reads DGGITQSPKYLFRKEGQNVTLSCEQNLNHDAMYWYRQDPGQGLRLIYYSQIVNDFQKGDIAEGYSVSREKKESFPLTVTSAQKNPTAFYLCASSMRGGPLQETQYFGPGTRLLVL.